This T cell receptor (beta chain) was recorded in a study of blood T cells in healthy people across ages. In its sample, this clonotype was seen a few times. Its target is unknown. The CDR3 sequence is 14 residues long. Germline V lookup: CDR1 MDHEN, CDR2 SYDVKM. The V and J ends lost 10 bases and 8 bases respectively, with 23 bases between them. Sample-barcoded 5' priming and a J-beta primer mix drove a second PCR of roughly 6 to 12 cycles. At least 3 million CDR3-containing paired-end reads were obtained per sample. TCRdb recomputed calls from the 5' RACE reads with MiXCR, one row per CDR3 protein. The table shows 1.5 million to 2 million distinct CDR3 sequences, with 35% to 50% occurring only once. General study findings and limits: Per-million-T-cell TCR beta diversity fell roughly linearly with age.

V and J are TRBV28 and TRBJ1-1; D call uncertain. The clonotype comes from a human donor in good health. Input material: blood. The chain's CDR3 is CATNIPGKSLEAFF. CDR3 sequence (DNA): TGTGCCACCAATATCCCGGGAAAATCACTAGAAGCTTTCTTT.